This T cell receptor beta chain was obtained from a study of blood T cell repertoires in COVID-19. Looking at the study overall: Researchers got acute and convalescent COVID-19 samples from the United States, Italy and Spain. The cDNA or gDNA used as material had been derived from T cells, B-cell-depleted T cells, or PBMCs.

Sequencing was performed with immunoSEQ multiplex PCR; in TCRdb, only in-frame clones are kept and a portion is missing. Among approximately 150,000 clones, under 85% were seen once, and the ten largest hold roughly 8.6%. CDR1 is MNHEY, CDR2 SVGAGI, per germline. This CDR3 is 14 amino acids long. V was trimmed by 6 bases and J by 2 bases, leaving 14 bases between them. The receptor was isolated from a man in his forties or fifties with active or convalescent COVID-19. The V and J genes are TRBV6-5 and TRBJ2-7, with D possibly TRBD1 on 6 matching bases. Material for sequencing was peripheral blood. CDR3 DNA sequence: TGTGCCAGCAGCTTTGACAGGCGAGCCTACGAGCAGTACTTC. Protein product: CASSFDRRAYEQYF.